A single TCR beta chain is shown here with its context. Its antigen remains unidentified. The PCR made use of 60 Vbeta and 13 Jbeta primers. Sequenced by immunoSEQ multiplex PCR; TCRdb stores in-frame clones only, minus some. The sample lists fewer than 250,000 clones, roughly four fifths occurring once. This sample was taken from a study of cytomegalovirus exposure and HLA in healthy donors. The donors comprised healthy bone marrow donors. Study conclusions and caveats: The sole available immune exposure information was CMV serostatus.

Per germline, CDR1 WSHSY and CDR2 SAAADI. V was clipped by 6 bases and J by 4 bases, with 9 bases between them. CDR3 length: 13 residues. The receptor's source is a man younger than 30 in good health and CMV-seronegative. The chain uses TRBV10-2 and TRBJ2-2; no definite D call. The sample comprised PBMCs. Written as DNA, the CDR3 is TGCGCCAGCAGCCAACTCGTCACCGGGGAGCTGTTTTTT. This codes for CASSQLVTGELFF.